This T cell receptor beta chain was sequenced during a study of T cell changes during pregnancy in multiple sclerosis. Sequencing was performed with immunoSEQ multiplex PCR; in TCRdb, only in-frame clones are kept and a portion is missing. The sample has 95,000 to 100,000 clones, approximately 91% seen once. The germline V and J ends were trimmed by 6 bases and 6 bases, with 14 bases remaining between them. The CDR3 runs to 13 residues. Per the germline V gene, CDR1 is MNHEY and CDR2 is SVGAGI. This TCR came from a female donor with multiple sclerosis, enrolled in a pregnancy study. V is TRBV6-5 and J is TRBJ1-2; possible D gene TRBD1, 5 bases. The sample here was peripheral blood, taken in the second trimester of pregnancy. CDR3 amino acids: CASSRGWGDGYTF. For the CDR3, the DNA is TGTGCCAGCAGCCGCGGATGGGGGGATGGCTACACCTTC.